This is a list of T cell receptor beta chains from one sample in a study of cytomegalovirus exposure and HLA in healthy donors. Repertoires were generated with immunoSEQ multiplex PCR, while TCRdb's copy carries only in-frame clones and drops some. The sample lists around 120,000 clones; roughly four fifths were seen once. The material sequenced was PBMCs. The receptor source for this set is a boy aged 2-15 years in good health and CMV-seronegative. CDR3s leave out the opening cysteine and the closing phenylalanine or tryptophan. Each record gives: V gene, clone size, CDR3 protein. Size is stated for part of the rows, as once, few or many counts, or as a class when the clone is expanded.

>TRBV9|once
ASTYSPGGGDTEAF
>TRBV15|-
ATSRDQAGGSNQPQH
>TRBV7-9|once
ASSLDQGSGNQPQH
>TRBV4-2|-
ASSPLGTSGGYQETQY
>TRBV4-1|-
ASGNRGDGYT
>TRBV28|-
ASSTEGDRAGHSYNSPLH
>TRBV28|few
AIYNRRNYGYT
>TRBV5-4|-
ASSLLGTGSSRVADTQY
>TRBV11-2|-
ASSLGADYGYT
>TRBV29-1|-
TPPGQGARVNYGYT
>TRBV4-1|-
ASSQDTSGYTEAF
>TRBV2|-
ASSDSERAGNEQF
>TRBV15|-
ATSRDSGQGNEKLF
>TRBV5-6|few
ASSLGQGWNTEAF
>TRBV2|-
ASSSTGNRNQPQH
>TRBV6-1|-
ASLPGLLNTEAF
>TRBV25-1|-
ASSEFGAGKEKLF
>TRBV9|-
ASSVGRGVTNEKLF
>TRBV6-5|-
ATSRGVGESEKLF
>TRBV9|few
ASSVPRGGSTQY
>TRBV7-9|-
ASSLAPGRASGNTIY
>TRBV25-1|-
ASSALASAYNEQF
>TRBV10-3|-
AISEGSGEGTQY
>TRBV19|-
ASSTSSTQPSGEQY
>TRBV14|-
ASSRDRGGNQPQH
>TRBV5-4|-
ASSLRLPSGDTQY
>TRBV5-6|-
ASSVRGIGQPQH
>TRBV27|-
ASSARTGGGYNGYT
>TRBV6-5|-
ASRLQGANEKLF
>TRBV9|-
ASNTPGFGYGYT
>TRBV11-2|-
ATEGYNEQF
>TRBV7-9|-
ASSLHLGTGRTEAF
>TRBV7-2|-
ASSPAVGQPQH
>TRBV5-1|-
AGSLGSGDGEKLF
>TRBV18|-
ASSPNVGLALPYNEQF
>TRBV6-6|-
ASSTGEATEAF